This TCR beta chain was identified in a study of response to subunit inactivated influenza vaccine. Study-wide results and limits: The study's authors posited that every seasonal influenza vaccination enlists few new T cells.

With regard to this clonotype: The antigen is undetermined.

Each CDR3 protein gets one entry after TCRdb re-called the RT-PCR reads with MiXCR. The sample includes about 530,000 distinct CDR3 sequences, 10% to 15% of them seen just once. Source: PBMCs from blood, taken around seven weeks after vaccination. The sequence derives from a man in his fifties who received an inactivated influenza vaccine.

CDR3 in DNA: TGTGCCAGCAGATCTAGCGGGGGGAACAATGAGCAGTTCTTC. Amino acid sequence: CASRSSGGNNEQFF. The chain employs TRBV2 and TRBJ2-1, with 11 nucleotides matching TRBD2. V shed 6 bases and J 5 bases; nucleotides not matched to a gene: 3. Looked up from germline, CDR1 is SNHLY and CDR2 is FYNNEI. The CDR3 is 14 amino acids.